This note documents a single T cell receptor beta chain sequence. Its target is unknown. This entry belongs to a study of T cells in Graves' hyperthyroidism and ophthalmopathy. The CDR3 spans 12 residues. Trimming took 6 bases from V and 4 from J; bases not matched to a gene: 5. CDR1 SQVTM and CDR2 ANQGSEA come from the germline V gene. The study based diagnoses on clinical symptoms, serum thyroxine and TRAb, thyroid ultrasound and orbital computed tomography. General study results and limits: Blood also held most thyroid clonotypes expanded beyond 0.001. Ophthalmopathy and stable hyperthyroidism were told apart by a 13 V-J model.

Amplified regions were TCR beta CDR3 sequences from RNA transcripts. In the first-round RT-PCR of the TCR CDR3, the HTBI primer set was used. One entry per CDR3 protein results from TCRdb running MiXCR on the multiplex PCR reads. The table shows under 70,000 distinct CDR3 sequences, with around 50% occurring only once. The sequence came from a woman aged 60-75 years with Graves' ophthalmopathy. Sequenced: blood. J is TRBJ1-2 and V is TRBV29-1; 7 nucleotides line up with TRBD1. CDR3 loop: CSVAGTAYGYTF. CDR3 nucleotide sequence: TGCAGCGTAGCCGGGACAGCCTATGGCTACACCTTC.